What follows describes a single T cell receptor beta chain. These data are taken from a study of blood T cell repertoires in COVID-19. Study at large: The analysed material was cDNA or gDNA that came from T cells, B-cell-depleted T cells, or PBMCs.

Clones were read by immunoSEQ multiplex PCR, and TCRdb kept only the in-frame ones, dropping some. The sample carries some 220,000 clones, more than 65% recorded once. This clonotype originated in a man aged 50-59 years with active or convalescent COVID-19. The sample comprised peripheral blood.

This chain's CDR3 is CASSLSPGHNSPLHF. CDR3 nucleotide sequence: TGCGCCAGCAGCTTGTCCCCAGGGCACAATTCACCCCTCCACTTT. The genes are TRBV5-1 and TRBJ1-6; D might be TRBD1 (5 bases). The germline V gene encodes CDR1 SGHRS and CDR2 YFSETQ. The V gene lost 1 base and the J gene lost 7 bases, with 12 bases spanning the gap. The CDR3 consists of 15 residues.